This TCR beta chain comes out of a study of blood T cell repertoires in COVID-19. Trimming removed 3 bases at V and 3 bases at J, with 23 bases between. The V gene's germline CDR1 is MDHEN and CDR2 SYDVKM. The CDR3 sequence is 18 residues long. Using immunoSEQ multiplex PCR, the repertoire was profiled, and TCRdb retains in-frame clones only, with some absent. The repertoire holds some 270,000 clones, with less than 95% as singletons. Source material: PBMCs or T cells enriched from blood (not recorded which). The chain carries TRBV28 and TRBJ1-2; D might be TRBD1 (5 bases). The source is a man aged 35 to 55 who had been exposed to COVID-19. This CDR3 reads CASSFIGRGIASHYGYTF. Here the CDR3 DNA reads TGTGCCAGCAGTTTTATTGGCCGGGGGATTGCTTCTCACTATGGCTACACCTTC.